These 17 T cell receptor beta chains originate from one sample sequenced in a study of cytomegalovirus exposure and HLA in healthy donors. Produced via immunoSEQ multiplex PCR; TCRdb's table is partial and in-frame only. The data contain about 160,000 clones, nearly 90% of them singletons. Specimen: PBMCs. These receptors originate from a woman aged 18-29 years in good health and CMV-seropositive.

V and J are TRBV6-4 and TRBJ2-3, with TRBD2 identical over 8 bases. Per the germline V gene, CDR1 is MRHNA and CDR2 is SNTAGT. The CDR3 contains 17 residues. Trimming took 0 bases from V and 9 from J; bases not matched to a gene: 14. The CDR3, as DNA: TGTGCCAGCAGTGACTCGGTGGGAATAGCGGGAATAGGAACGCAGTATTTT. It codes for CASSDSVGIAGIGTQYF.

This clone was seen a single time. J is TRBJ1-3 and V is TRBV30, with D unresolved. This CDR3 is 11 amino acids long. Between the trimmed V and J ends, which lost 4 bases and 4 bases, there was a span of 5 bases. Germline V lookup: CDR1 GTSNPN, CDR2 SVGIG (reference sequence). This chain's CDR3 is CAWTVGNTIYF. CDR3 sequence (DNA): TGTGCCTGGACCGTAGGAAACACCATATATTTT. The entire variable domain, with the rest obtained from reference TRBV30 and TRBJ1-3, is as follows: SQTIHQWPATLVQPVGSPLSLECTVEGTSNPNLYWYRQAAGRGLQLLFYSVGIGQISSEVPQNLSASRPQDRQFILSSKKLLLSDSGFYLCAWTVGNTIYFGEGSWLTVV.

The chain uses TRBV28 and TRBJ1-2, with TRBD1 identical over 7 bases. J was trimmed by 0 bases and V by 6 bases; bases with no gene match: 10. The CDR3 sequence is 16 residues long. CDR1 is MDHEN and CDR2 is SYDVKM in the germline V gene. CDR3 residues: CASSSQGGSTNYGYTF. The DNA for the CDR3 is TGTGCCAGCAGCTCCCAGGGGGGTTCCACTAACTATGGCTACACCTTC.

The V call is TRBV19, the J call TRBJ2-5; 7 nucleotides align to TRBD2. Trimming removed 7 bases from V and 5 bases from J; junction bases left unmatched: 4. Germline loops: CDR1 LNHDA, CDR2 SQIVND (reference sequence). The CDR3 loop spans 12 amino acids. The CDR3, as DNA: TGTGCCAGTACCCCCGGGGGGGAGACCCAGTACTTC. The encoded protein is CASTPGGETQYF.

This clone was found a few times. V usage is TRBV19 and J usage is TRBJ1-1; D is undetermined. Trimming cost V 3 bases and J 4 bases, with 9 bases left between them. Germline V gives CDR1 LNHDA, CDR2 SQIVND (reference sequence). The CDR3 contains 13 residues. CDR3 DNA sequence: TGTGCCAGTAGTATCGGAGCTGGCACTGAAGCTTTCTTT. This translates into CASSIGAGTEAFF.

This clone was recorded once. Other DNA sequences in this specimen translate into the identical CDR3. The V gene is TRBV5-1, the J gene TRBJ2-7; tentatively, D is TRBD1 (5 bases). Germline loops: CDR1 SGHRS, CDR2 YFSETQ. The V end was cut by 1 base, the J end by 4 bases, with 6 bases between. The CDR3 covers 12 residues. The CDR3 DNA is TGCGCCAGCAGCTTGCAGGGTTACGAGCAGTACTTC. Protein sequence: CASSLQGYEQYF.

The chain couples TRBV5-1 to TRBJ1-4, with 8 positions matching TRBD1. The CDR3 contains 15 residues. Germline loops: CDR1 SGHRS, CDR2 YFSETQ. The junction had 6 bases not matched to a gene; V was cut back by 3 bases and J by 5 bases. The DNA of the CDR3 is TGCGCCAGCAGCTCTACAGGGGGATGGAATGAAAAACTGTTTTTT. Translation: CASSSTGGWNEKLFF.

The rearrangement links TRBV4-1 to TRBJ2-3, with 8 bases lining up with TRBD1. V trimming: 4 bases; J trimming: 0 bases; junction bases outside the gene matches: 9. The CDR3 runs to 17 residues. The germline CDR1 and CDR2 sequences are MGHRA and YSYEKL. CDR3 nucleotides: TGCGCCAGCAGCCGACCCGGACAGGGTCGAAGCACAGATACGCAGTATTTT. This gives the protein CASSRPGQGRSTDTQYF.

This CDR3 reads CASRPPGGNQPQHF. The CDR3, as DNA: TGTGCCAGCAGACCCCCGGGGGGAAATCAGCCCCAGCATTTT. The genes are TRBV6-5 and TRBJ1-5; a possible D gene is TRBD1 (5 bases). This CDR3 region has 14 residues. Germline assignment: CDR1 MNHEY and CDR2 SVGAGI. V lost 6 bases and J lost 4, with 13 bases in between.

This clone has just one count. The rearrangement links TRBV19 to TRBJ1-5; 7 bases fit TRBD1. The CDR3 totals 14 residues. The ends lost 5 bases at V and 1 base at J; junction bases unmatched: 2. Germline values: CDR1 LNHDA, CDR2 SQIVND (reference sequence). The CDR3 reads CASSEGASNQPQHF. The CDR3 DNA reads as TGTGCCAGTAGTGAGGGGGCAAGCAATCAGCCCCAGCATTTT.

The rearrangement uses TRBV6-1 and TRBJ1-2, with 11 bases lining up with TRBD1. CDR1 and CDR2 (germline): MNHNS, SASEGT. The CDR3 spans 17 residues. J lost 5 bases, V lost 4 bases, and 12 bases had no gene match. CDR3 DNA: TGTGCCAGCAGTGGGACAGGGGGCGTAACGGATTGGTATGGCTACACCTTC. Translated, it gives CASSGTGGVTDWYGYTF.

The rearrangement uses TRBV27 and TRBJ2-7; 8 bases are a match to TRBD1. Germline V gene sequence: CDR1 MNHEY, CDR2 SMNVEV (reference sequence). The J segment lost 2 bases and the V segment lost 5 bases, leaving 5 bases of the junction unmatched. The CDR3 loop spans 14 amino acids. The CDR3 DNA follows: TGTGCCAGCAGTGCCCTGGGACAGGCCTACGAGCAGTACTTC. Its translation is CASSALGQAYEQYF.

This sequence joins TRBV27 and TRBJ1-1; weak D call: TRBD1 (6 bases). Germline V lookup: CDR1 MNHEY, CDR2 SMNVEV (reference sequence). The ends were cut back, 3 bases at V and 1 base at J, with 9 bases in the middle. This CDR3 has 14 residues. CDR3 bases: TGTGCCAGCAGTTTTGGGACAAAGAACACTGAAGCTTTCTTT. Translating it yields CASSFGTKNTEAFF.

CDR3 protein: CAIGAEGAGEYEQYF. CDR3 nucleotides: TGTGCCATCGGGGCCGAGGGGGCAGGGGAGTACGAGCAGTACTTC. The chain carries TRBV10-3 and TRBJ2-7; 7 bases map to TRBD1. CDR3 size: 15 residues. Trimming removed 8 bases from V and 4 bases from J; junction bases left unmatched: 14. Germline V gives CDR1 ENHRY, CDR2 SYGVKD.

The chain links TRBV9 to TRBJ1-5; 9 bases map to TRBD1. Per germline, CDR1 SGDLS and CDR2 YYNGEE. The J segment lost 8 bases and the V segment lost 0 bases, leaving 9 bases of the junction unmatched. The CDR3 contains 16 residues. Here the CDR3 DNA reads TGTGCCAGCAGCGTAGGGGACAGGGTGGGGCCGGAGCCCCAGCATTTT. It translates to CASSVGDRVGPEPQHF.

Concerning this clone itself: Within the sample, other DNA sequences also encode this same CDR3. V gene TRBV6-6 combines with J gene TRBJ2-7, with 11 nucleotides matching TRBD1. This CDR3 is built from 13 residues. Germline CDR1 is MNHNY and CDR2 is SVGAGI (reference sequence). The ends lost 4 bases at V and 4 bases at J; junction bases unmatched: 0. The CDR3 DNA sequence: TGTGCCAGCAGTTGGGACAGGGGGTACGAGCAGTACTTC. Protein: CASSWDRGYEQYF.

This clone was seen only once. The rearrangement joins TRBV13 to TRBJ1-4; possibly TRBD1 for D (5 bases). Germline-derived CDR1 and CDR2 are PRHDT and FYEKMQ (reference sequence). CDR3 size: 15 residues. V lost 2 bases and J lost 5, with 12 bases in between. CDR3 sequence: CASSLRQGSNEKLFF. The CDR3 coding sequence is TGTGCCAGCAGCTTACGTCAGGGCTCGAATGAAAAACTGTTTTTT.